This TCR beta chain was sequenced in a study of glioma-infiltrating T cells. Germline V CDR1 and CDR2: SGHNT, YYREEE (reference sequence). The length of the CDR3 is 15 residues. The V end lost 1 base, the J end lost 4 bases, and 12 bases lay between the germline ends. This clonotype was seen many times. TCR alpha and beta CDR3 regions were amplified from RNA using iRepertoire nested multiplex PCR. Via MiXCR, TCRdb re-called the multiplex PCR reads, giving one row per CDR3 protein. The sample has tens of thousands of distinct CDR3 sequences, approximately 42% seen once. The sequence came from a human donor with low-grade glioma or glioblastoma, undergoing nonglioma brain surgery, or in good health (not recorded which). Material for sequencing was glioma tissue, nonneoplastic brain tissue, or PBMCs (not recorded which). This chain joins TRBV5-4 and TRBJ2-1, with D perhaps matching TRBD1 (5 bases). The CDR3 loop reads CASSLNSGAYNEQFF. In nucleotides, the CDR3 is TGTGCCAGCAGCTTGAACAGTGGGGCGTACAATGAGCAGTTCTTC.